Below, 3 T cell receptor beta chains from the same sample are listed, as sequenced in a study of early T cells in non-severe SARS-CoV-2 infection. Each CDR3 protein gets one entry after TCRdb re-called the 5' RACE reads with MiXCR. The sample holds about 39,000 distinct CDR3 sequences, 3% to 4% seen once. The sequencing input was whole blood. These receptors came from an adult who was a healthcare worker with PCR-confirmed SARS-CoV-2 infection or an uninfected control (not recorded which).

The chain combines TRBV20-1 with TRBJ1-6; 8 bases map to TRBD1. This CDR3 spans 14 amino acids. Germline assignment: CDR1 DFQATT and CDR2 SNEGSKA (reference sequence). The junction had 7 bases not matched to a gene; V was cut back by 6 bases and J by 6 bases. The chain's CDR3 is CSAPGQGTNSPLHF. The CDR3 DNA follows: TGCAGTGCACCAGGACAGGGAACTAATTCACCCCTCCACTTT.

Ten or more counts support this clonotype. The chain carries TRBV7-9 and TRBJ2-3; 7 bases match TRBD2. Per the germline V gene, CDR1 is SEHNR and CDR2 is FQNEAQ (reference sequence). CDR3 length: 16 residues. V lost 5 bases to trimming and J lost 7 bases; unmatched junction nucleotides: 15. The CDR3 is CASSPQLASEAYTQYF. The CDR3 DNA sequence: TGTGCCAGCAGCCCGCAACTAGCGAGCGAGGCCTATACGCAGTATTTT.

This clonotype came up many times. V is TRBV6-2 or TRBV6-3 and J is TRBJ2-7; D is undetermined. V lost 2 bases and J lost 2, with 7 bases in between. The CDR3 length is 13 residues. Looked up from germline, CDR1 is MNHEY and CDR2 is SVGEGT. The CDR3 DNA is TGTGCCAGCAGTTACGCTTCCACCTACGAGCAGTACTTC. Amino acid sequence: CASSYASTYEQYF.